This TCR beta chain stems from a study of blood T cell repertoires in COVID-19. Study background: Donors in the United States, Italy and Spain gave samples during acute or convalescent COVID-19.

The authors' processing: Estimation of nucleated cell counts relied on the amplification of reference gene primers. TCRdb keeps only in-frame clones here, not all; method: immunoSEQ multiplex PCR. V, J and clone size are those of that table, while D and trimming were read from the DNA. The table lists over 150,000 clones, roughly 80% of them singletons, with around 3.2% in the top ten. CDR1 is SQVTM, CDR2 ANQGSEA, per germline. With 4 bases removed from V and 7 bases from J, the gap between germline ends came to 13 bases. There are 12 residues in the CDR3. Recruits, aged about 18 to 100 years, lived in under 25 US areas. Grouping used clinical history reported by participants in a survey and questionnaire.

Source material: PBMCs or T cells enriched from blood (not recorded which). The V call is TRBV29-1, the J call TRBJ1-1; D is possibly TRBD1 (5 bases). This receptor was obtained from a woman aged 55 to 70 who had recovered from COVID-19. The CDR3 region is CSVAQGLIEAFF. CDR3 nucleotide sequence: TGCAGCGTTGCGCAGGGCTTGATTGAAGCTTTCTTT.